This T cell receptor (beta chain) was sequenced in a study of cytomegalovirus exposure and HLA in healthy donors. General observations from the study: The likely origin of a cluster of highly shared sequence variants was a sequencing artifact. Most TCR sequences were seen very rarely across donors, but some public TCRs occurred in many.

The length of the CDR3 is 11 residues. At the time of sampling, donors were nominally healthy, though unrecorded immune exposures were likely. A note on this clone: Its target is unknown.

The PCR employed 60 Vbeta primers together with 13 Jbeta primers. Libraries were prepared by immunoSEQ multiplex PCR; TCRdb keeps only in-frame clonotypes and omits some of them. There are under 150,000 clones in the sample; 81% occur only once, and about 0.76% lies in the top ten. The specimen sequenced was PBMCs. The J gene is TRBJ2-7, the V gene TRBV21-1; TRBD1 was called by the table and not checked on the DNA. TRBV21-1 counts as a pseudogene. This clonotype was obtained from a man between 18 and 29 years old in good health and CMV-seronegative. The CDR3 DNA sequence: TGTGCCAGCAGCAGTCACTACGAGCAGTACTTC. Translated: CASSSHYEQYF.